Presented here are 8 T cell receptor beta chains from one specimen sequenced in a study of shared clonotypes between healthy human individuals. Naive CD8 cells lacked CD45RO and underwent positive selection for CCR7, leaving out terminally differentiated effector memory CD45RA+ cells. Sequencing used immunoSEQ multiplex PCR; TCRdb keeps in-frame clones, though not all of them. The sample holds hundreds of thousands of clones, just over 90% seen once. Sequencing input: naive CD8+ T cells sorted from blood. The origin of the receptors is a man under 40 in good health.

This chain connects TRBV7-9 to TRBJ1-2; D gene uncertain. This CDR3 region has 16 residues. V dropped 5 bases and J dropped 8 bases, with 24 bases sitting between them. Per the germline V gene, CDR1 is SEHNR and CDR2 is FQNEAQ (reference sequence). As DNA, the CDR3 is TGTGCCAGCAGCCCCCCGGTGGGAGGCTGGTCGGAAGGCTACACCTTC. Its translation: CASSPPVGGWSEGYTF.

The chain joins TRBV29-1 to TRBJ2-1; D unclear. This CDR3 contains 12 residues. CDR1 is SQVTM, CDR2 ANQGSEA, per germline. With 6 bases removed from V and 2 bases from J, the gap between germline ends came to 8 bases. Here the CDR3 DNA reads TGCAGCGTCGCTGACACCTACAATGAGCAGTTCTTC. It encodes CSVADTYNEQFF.

This chain connects TRBV7-9 to TRBJ1-2; D is unresolved. The CDR3 is 15 amino acids. The V gene's germline CDR1 is SEHNR and CDR2 FQNEAQ (reference sequence). Trimming stripped 2 bases from V and 8 bases from J, with 18 bases between. The CDR3 reads CASSLRPIGPEGYTF. The CDR3 nucleotides read TGTGCCAGCAGCTTACGTCCCATTGGGCCGGAAGGCTACACCTTC. Full variable domain (outside the CDR3, taken from reference TRBV7-9 and TRBJ1-2): DTGVSQNPRHKITKRGQNVTFRCDPISEHNRLYWYRQTLGQGPEFLTYFQNEAQLEKSRLLSDRFSAERPKGSFSTLEIQRTEQGDSAMYLCASSLRPIGPEGYTFGSGTRLTVV.

The CDR3 region has the DNA TGTGCCAGCAGTTCCCGCCCCGGGCACGCCAATGAGCAGTTCTTC. Encoded protein: CASSSRPGHANEQFF. The chain links TRBV27 to TRBJ2-1; D is unresolved. The V gene lost 4 bases and the J gene lost 6 bases, with 16 bases spanning the gap. Germline lookup yields CDR1 MNHEY and CDR2 SMNVEV (reference sequence). This CDR3 contains 15 residues.

The V gene is TRBV19, the J gene TRBJ2-1; D is unclear. This CDR3 has 16 amino acids. V was clipped by 1 base and J by 0 bases, with 10 bases between them. Germline CDR1 LNHDA, CDR2 SQIVND (reference sequence). CDR3 in DNA: TGTGCCAGTAGTATAGGAGCCTTCGTCTCCTACAATGAGCAGTTCTTC. Residues: CASSIGAFVSYNEQFF.

The chain uses TRBV27 and TRBJ2-2; TRBD1 matches at 9 bases. V gave up 2 bases and J gave up 4 bases; unmatched junction bases: 2. The length of the CDR3 is 15 residues. From germline, CDR1 is MNHEY and CDR2 SMNVEV (reference sequence). This chain's CDR3 is CASSLGTGPTGELFF. In nucleotides, the CDR3 is TGTGCCAGCAGTTTAGGGACAGGGCCCACCGGGGAGCTGTTTTTT.

This clone was found once. This sequence joins TRBV9 and TRBJ2-3; no clear D. In germline, CDR1 is SGDLS, CDR2 YYNGEE. V lost 5 bases to trimming and J lost 0 bases, with 19 bases between them. There are 17 residues in the CDR3. CDR3 sequence (DNA): TGTGCCAGCAGAGTGTTCGAGACTCAACTTAGCACAGATACGCAGTATTTT. Translation: CASRVFETQLSTDTQYF.

This chain joins TRBV27 and TRBJ2-1; 7 bases line up with TRBD2. J was trimmed by 4 bases and V by 1 base; bases with no gene match: 13. This CDR3 spans 18 amino acids. Germline V gene sequence: CDR1 MNHEY, CDR2 SMNVEV (reference sequence). The DNA for the CDR3 is TGTGCCAGCAGTTTATTGGGTTTTCGCGGGAGTATTTACAATGAGCAGTTCTTC. Translation gives CASSLLGFRGSIYNEQFF.